Listed below are T cell receptor beta chains from one sample, sequenced in a study of T cells after posttransplantation cyclophosphamide. The protocol was immunoSEQ multiplex PCR, while the TCRdb copy is restricted to in-frame clones and leaves out a portion. Among about 7,800 clones listed, under 90% were seen once. Sample: CD4+ T cells sorted from blood, taken approximately 1,500 days after allogeneic stem cell transplant with posttransplant cyclophosphamide. The receptors come from a female patient aged 50-60 years who received an allogeneic stem cell transplant from a related donor, was CMV-positive, and had no GVHD. Some of these T cells may belong to the graft donor. The CDR3 runs from the conserved cysteine through the conserved F or W. Fields, in order: J gene, clone size, D gene, CDR3 length, V gene, CDR3 protein, CDR3 DNA. The D gene is left open where the match is weak. Clone size appears in some rows only: once, few, many, or a class for an expanded clone.

J gene: TRBJ2-7
clone size: .
D gene: .
CDR3 length: 16
V gene: TRBV10-3
CDR3 protein: CAISDPSRAGDYEQYF
CDR3 DNA: TGTGCCATCAGTGACCCCTCAAGGGCAGGGGACTACGAGCAGTACTTC

J gene: TRBJ1-5
clone size: .
D gene: .
CDR3 length: 14
V gene: TRBV6-5
CDR3 protein: CASSYGGPGGPQHF
CDR3 DNA: TGTGCCAGCAGTTACGGTGGACCGGGGGGGCCCCAGCATTTT

J gene: TRBJ2-1
clone size: .
D gene: .
CDR3 length: 11
V gene: TRBV9
CDR3 protein: CASSADNEQFF
CDR3 DNA: TGTGCCAGCAGCGCGGACAATGAGCAGTTCTTC

J gene: TRBJ1-2
clone size: .
D gene: .
CDR3 length: 15
V gene: TRBV28
CDR3 protein: CASSLIRDSPKGYTF
CDR3 DNA: TGTGCCAGCAGTTTAATCAGAGATAGCCCGAAAGGCTACACCTTC

J gene: TRBJ2-2
clone size: once
D gene: .
CDR3 length: 14
V gene: TRBV2
CDR3 protein: CASRVGGTTGELFF
CDR3 DNA: TGTGCCAGCAGGGTGGGAGGAACCACCGGGGAGCTGTTTTTT

J gene: TRBJ1-5
clone size: .
D gene: .
CDR3 length: 11
V gene: TRBV29-1
CDR3 protein: CAGGYNQPQHF
CDR3 DNA: TGCGCCGGGGGATACAATCAGCCCCAGCATTTT

J gene: TRBJ2-7
clone size: .
D gene: TRBD2
CDR3 length: 16
V gene: TRBV28
CDR3 protein: CASSSSGSGRAHEQYF
CDR3 DNA: TGTGCCAGCAGTTCGAGTGGTAGCGGGAGGGCTCACGAGCAGTACTTC

J gene: TRBJ2-2
clone size: .
D gene: TRBD2
CDR3 length: 17
V gene: TRBV11-3
CDR3 protein: CASSLEVLAEPTGELFF
CDR3 DNA: TGTGCCAGCAGCTTAGAAGTACTAGCGGAGCCAACCGGGGAGCTGTTTTTT

J gene: TRBJ2-7
clone size: .
D gene: TRBD2
CDR3 length: 16
V gene: TRBV9
CDR3 protein: CASSVGTSGAPYEQYF
CDR3 DNA: TGTGCCAGCAGCGTAGGGACTAGCGGGGCCCCCTACGAGCAGTACTTC

J gene: TRBJ2-5
clone size: .
D gene: TRBD2
CDR3 length: 16
V gene: TRBV7-2
CDR3 protein: CASSLISSGNQETQYF
CDR3 DNA: TGTGCCAGCAGCTTAATTTCTAGCGGGAACCAAGAGACCCAGTACTTC

J gene: TRBJ2-6
clone size: .
D gene: .
CDR3 length: 17
V gene: TRBV5-1
CDR3 protein: CASSLGWAGSGANVLTF
CDR3 DNA: TGCGCCAGCAGCTTGGGGTGGGCCGGCTCTGGGGCCAACGTCCTGACTTTC

J gene: TRBJ2-5
clone size: .
D gene: .
CDR3 length: 13
V gene: TRBV12-5
CDR3 protein: CASGLGGEETQYF
CDR3 DNA: TGTGCTAGTGGTTTGGGTGGGGAGGAGACCCAGTACTTC

J gene: TRBJ1-2
clone size: once
D gene: .
CDR3 length: 13
V gene: TRBV5-1
CDR3 protein: CASSPAQGYGYTF
CDR3 DNA: TGCGCCAGCAGCCCCGCACAGGGTTATGGCTACACCTTC

J gene: TRBJ2-3
clone size: .
D gene: TRBD2
CDR3 length: 16
V gene: TRBV7-8
CDR3 protein: CASSGLAGWETDTQYF
CDR3 DNA: TGTGCCAGCAGCGGACTAGCGGGATGGGAAACAGATACGCAGTATTTT

J gene: TRBJ2-3
clone size: .
D gene: .
CDR3 length: 14
V gene: TRBV18
CDR3 protein: CASSPSTSTDTQYF
CDR3 DNA: TGTGCCAGCTCACCGTCCACTAGCACAGATACGCAGTATTTT

J gene: TRBJ2-5
clone size: few
D gene: .
CDR3 length: 14
V gene: TRBV29-1
CDR3 protein: CSAEQRARLQTQYF
CDR3 DNA: TGCAGCGCCGAACAGCGGGCCCGGTTGCAGACCCAGTACTTC

J gene: TRBJ2-7
clone size: .
D gene: .
CDR3 length: 16
V gene: TRBV11-3
CDR3 protein: CASSYPGLPPPSEQYF
CDR3 DNA: TGTGCCAGCAGCTATCCGGGACTGCCTCCTCCCTCCGAGCAGTACTTC

J gene: TRBJ1-1
clone size: .
D gene: .
CDR3 length: 16
V gene: TRBV5-4
CDR3 protein: CASSLGAPGLNTEAFF
CDR3 DNA: TGTGCCAGCAGCTTGGGTGCCCCAGGCCTAAACACTGAAGCTTTCTTT

J gene: TRBJ2-7
clone size: few
D gene: TRBD2
CDR3 length: 15
V gene: TRBV7-2
CDR3 protein: CASRQTGTTYDEQYF
CDR3 DNA: TGTGCCAGCAGGCAGACCGGGACTACTTATGACGAGCAGTACTTC

J gene: TRBJ2-2
clone size: .
D gene: TRBD2
CDR3 length: 17
V gene: TRBV27
CDR3 protein: CASSSPGASGNTGELFF
CDR3 DNA: TGTGCCAGCAGTTCCCCCGGGGCTAGCGGGAACACCGGGGAGCTGTTTTTT

J gene: TRBJ2-3
clone size: .
D gene: .
CDR3 length: 14
V gene: TRBV6-5
CDR3 protein: CASSSALLGDTQYF
CDR3 DNA: TGTGCCAGCAGTTCCGCCTTACTAGGTGATACGCAGTATTTT

J gene: TRBJ1-5
clone size: .
D gene: .
CDR3 length: 14
V gene: TRBV6-6
CDR3 protein: CATSDGGTDQPQHF
CDR3 DNA: TGTGCCACCAGTGACGGGGGTACGGATCAGCCCCAGCATTTT

J gene: TRBJ1-3
clone size: .
D gene: .
CDR3 length: 15
V gene: TRBV5-1
CDR3 protein: CASSLAVGVGNTIYF
CDR3 DNA: TGCGCCAGCAGCTTGGCCGTAGGGGTTGGAAACACCATATATTTT

J gene: TRBJ1-2
clone size: .
D gene: .
CDR3 length: 12
V gene: TRBV30
CDR3 protein: CAWRTGGYGYTF
CDR3 DNA: TGTGCCTGGAGGACAGGCGGCTATGGCTACACCTTC

J gene: TRBJ1-3
clone size: .
D gene: .
CDR3 length: 15
V gene: TRBV9
CDR3 protein: CASGPLTDSGNTIYF
CDR3 DNA: TGTGCCAGCGGCCCCCTGACAGATTCTGGAAACACCATATATTTT

J gene: TRBJ1-1
clone size: .
D gene: .
CDR3 length: 16
V gene: TRBV28
CDR3 protein: CASSTRRGGFVAEAFF
CDR3 DNA: TGTGCCAGCAGCACAAGGCGGGGAGGGTTCGTCGCTGAAGCTTTCTTT

J gene: TRBJ1-5
clone size: .
D gene: TRBD1
CDR3 length: 14
V gene: TRBV27
CDR3 protein: CASSFGTGGQPQHF
CDR3 DNA: TGTGCCAGCAGTTTCGGGACAGGCGGTCAGCCCCAGCATTTT

J gene: TRBJ1-2
clone size: .
D gene: TRBD1
CDR3 length: 15
V gene: TRBV7-9
CDR3 protein: CASSLTGGTAYGYTF
CDR3 DNA: TGTGCCAGCAGCTTGACAGGGGGAACGGCCTATGGCTACACCTTC

J gene: TRBJ2-1
clone size: .
D gene: TRBD2
CDR3 length: 15
V gene: TRBV19
CDR3 protein: CATSKGLAGGNEQFF
CDR3 DNA: TGTGCCACCTCGAAGGGACTAGCGGGAGGCAATGAGCAGTTCTTC

J gene: TRBJ1-1
clone size: .
D gene: .
CDR3 length: 15
V gene: TRBV7-3
CDR3 protein: CASSLTYTMNTEAFF
CDR3 DNA: TGTGCCAGCAGCTTAACGTACACTATGAACACTGAAGCTTTCTTT

J gene: TRBJ1-2
clone size: .
D gene: .
CDR3 length: 13
V gene: TRBV28
CDR3 protein: CASARQASSRYTF
CDR3 DNA: TGTGCCAGCGCAAGACAGGCCTCGAGTCGCTACACCTTC

J gene: TRBJ2-7
clone size: .
D gene: TRBD2
CDR3 length: 16
V gene: TRBV9
CDR3 protein: CASSVRTGTSGSEQYF
CDR3 DNA: TGTGCCAGCAGCGTAAGGACCGGGACTAGCGGGAGCGAGCAGTACTTC

J gene: TRBJ2-7
clone size: .
D gene: TRBD2
CDR3 length: 16
V gene: TRBV7-8
CDR3 protein: CASSLGGGDYFYEQYF
CDR3 DNA: TGTGCCAGCAGCTTAGGGGGCGGGGACTATTTCTACGAGCAGTACTTC

J gene: TRBJ1-5
clone size: .
D gene: .
CDR3 length: 15
V gene: TRBV29-1
CDR3 protein: CSVEVGWREGQPQHF
CDR3 DNA: TGCAGCGTAGAAGTCGGGTGGAGGGAGGGTCAGCCCCAGCATTTT

J gene: TRBJ2-1
clone size: .
D gene: .
CDR3 length: 14
V gene: TRBV9
CDR3 protein: CASSAVTVYNEQFF
CDR3 DNA: TGTGCCAGCAGCGCCGTTACAGTCTACAATGAGCAGTTCTTC

J gene: TRBJ2-7
clone size: .
D gene: TRBD1
CDR3 length: 13
V gene: TRBV29-1
CDR3 protein: CSVGTGVSYEQYF
CDR3 DNA: TGCAGCGTGGGGACAGGGGTATCCTACGAGCAGTACTTC

J gene: TRBJ1-1
clone size: .
D gene: TRBD1
CDR3 length: 14
V gene: TRBV25-1
CDR3 protein: CASSEATGRLEAFF
CDR3 DNA: TGTGCCAGCAGTGAGGCGACAGGGAGGCTTGAAGCTTTCTTT

J gene: TRBJ1-1
clone size: .
D gene: .
CDR3 length: 14
V gene: TRBV6-5
CDR3 protein: CASLGEAPFTEAFF
CDR3 DNA: TGTGCCAGTCTTGGGGAGGCCCCATTCACTGAAGCTTTCTTT

J gene: TRBJ2-1
clone size: few
D gene: TRBD2
CDR3 length: 16
V gene: TRBV27
CDR3 protein: CASSFVAGSSYNEQFF
CDR3 DNA: TGTGCCAGCAGTTTTGTAGCGGGAAGCTCCTACAATGAGCAGTTCTTC

J gene: TRBJ1-1
clone size: .
D gene: TRBD1
CDR3 length: 14
V gene: TRBV9
CDR3 protein: CASSRGGAGTEAFF
CDR3 DNA: TGTGCCAGCAGTCGAGGGGGCGCGGGCACTGAAGCTTTCTTT

J gene: TRBJ1-1
clone size: .
D gene: TRBD1
CDR3 length: 15
V gene: TRBV5-1
CDR3 protein: CASSWGQSQDTEAFF
CDR3 DNA: TGCGCCAGCAGCTGGGGACAGAGTCAAGACACTGAAGCTTTCTTT

J gene: TRBJ1-2
clone size: .
D gene: TRBD1
CDR3 length: 15
V gene: TRBV6-5
CDR3 protein: CASSQTGGGYYGYTF
CDR3 DNA: TGTGCCAGCAGTCAAACAGGGGGGGGCTACTATGGCTACACCTTC

J gene: TRBJ2-1
clone size: once
D gene: .
CDR3 length: 12
V gene: TRBV28
CDR3 protein: CASSSFYNEQFF
CDR3 DNA: TGTGCCAGCAGTTCCTTCTACAATGAGCAGTTCTTC

J gene: TRBJ2-1
clone size: .
D gene: TRBD1
CDR3 length: 14
V gene: TRBV5-1
CDR3 protein: CASSMGQGGNEQFF
CDR3 DNA: TGCGCCAGCAGCATGGGACAGGGGGGAAATGAGCAGTTCTTC

J gene: TRBJ2-1
clone size: .
D gene: .
CDR3 length: 15
V gene: TRBV5-1
CDR3 protein: CASSRGASEVNEQFF
CDR3 DNA: TGCGCCAGCAGCCGGGGGGCTAGCGAAGTCAATGAGCAGTTCTTC

J gene: TRBJ1-4
clone size: .
D gene: .
CDR3 length: 15
V gene: TRBV5-4
CDR3 protein: CASSPTTATNEKLFF
CDR3 DNA: TGTGCCAGCAGCCCCACAACCGCAACTAATGAAAAACTGTTTTTT

J gene: TRBJ2-5
clone size: .
D gene: TRBD2
CDR3 length: 13
V gene: TRBV7-7
CDR3 protein: CASSLTSGETQYF
CDR3 DNA: TGTGCCAGCAGCTTGACTAGCGGAGAGACCCAGTACTTC

J gene: TRBJ1-1
clone size: .
D gene: TRBD1
CDR3 length: 15
V gene: TRBV19
CDR3 protein: CASSALGTEKAEAFF
CDR3 DNA: TGTGCCAGTAGTGCCCTCGGGACAGAAAAAGCTGAAGCTTTCTTT